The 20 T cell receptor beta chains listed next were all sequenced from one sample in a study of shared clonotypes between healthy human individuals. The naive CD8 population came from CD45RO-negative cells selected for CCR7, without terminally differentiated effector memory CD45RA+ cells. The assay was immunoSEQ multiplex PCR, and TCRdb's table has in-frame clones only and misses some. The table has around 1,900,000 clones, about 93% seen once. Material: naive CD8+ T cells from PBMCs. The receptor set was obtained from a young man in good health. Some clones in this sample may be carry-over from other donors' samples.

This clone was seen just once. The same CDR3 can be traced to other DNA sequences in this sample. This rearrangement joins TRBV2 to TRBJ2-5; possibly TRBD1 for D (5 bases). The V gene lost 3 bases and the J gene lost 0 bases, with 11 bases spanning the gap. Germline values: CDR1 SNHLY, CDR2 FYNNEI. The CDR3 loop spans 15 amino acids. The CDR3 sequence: CASSEVPGYQETQYF. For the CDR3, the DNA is TGTGCCAGCAGTGAGGTTCCAGGGTACCAAGAGACCCAGTACTTC.

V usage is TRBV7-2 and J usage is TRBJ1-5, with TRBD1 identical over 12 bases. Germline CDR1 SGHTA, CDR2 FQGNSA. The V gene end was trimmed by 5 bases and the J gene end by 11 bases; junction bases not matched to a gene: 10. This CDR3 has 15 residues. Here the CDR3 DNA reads TGTGCCAGCAGCCCCGCGGGACAGGGGGCTTTGTCCCAGCATTTT. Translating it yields CASSPAGQGALSQHF.

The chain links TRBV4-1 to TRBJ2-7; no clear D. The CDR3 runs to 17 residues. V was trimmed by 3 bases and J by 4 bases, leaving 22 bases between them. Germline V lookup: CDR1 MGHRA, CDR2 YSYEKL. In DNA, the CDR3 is TGCGCCAGCAGCCAGACAACACTCCGGGCCCAGGTTTACGAGCAGTACTTC. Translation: CASSQTTLRAQVYEQYF.

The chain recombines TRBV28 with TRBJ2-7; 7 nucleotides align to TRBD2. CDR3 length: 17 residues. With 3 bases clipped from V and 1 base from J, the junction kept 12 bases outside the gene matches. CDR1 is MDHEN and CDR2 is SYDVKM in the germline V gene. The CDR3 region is CASSLATVGTMSYEQYF. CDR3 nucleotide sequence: TGTGCCAGCAGTTTGGCCACCGTCGGGACTATGTCCTACGAGCAGTACTTC.

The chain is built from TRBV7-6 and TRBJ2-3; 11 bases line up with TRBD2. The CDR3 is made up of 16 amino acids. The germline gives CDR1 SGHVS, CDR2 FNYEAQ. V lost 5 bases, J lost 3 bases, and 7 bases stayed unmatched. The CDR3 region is CASSEISGRGTDTQYF. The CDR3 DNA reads TGTGCCAGCAGCGAAATTAGCGGGAGGGGAACAGATACGCAGTATTTT. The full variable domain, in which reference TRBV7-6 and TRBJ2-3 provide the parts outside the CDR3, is GAGVSQSPRYKVTKRGQDVALRCDPISGHVSLYWYRQALGQGPEFLTYFNYEAQQDKSGLPNDRFSAERPEGSISTLTIQRTEQRDSAMYRCASSEISGRGTDTQYFGPGTRLTVL.

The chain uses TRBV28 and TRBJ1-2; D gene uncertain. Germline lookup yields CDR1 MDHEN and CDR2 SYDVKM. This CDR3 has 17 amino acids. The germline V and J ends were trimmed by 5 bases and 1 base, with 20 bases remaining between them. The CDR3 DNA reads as TGTGCCAGCAGTCAGTCCCAAGGGTCCCCCCTTAACTATGGCTACACCTTC. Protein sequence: CASSQSQGSPLNYGYTF.

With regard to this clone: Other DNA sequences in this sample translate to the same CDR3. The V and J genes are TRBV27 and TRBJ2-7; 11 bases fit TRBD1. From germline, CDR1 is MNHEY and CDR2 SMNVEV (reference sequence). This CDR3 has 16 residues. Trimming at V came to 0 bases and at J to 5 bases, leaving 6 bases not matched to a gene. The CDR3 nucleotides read TGTGCCAGCAGTTTATCTCCCGGGACAGGGGGGAACGAGCAGTACTTC. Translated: CASSLSPGTGGNEQYF.

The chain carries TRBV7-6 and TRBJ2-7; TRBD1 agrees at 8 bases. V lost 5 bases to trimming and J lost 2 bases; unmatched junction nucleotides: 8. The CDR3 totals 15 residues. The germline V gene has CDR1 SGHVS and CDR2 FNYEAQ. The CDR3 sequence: CASSEPGQATYEQYF. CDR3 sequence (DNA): TGTGCCAGCAGCGAACCGGGACAGGCCACCTACGAGCAGTACTTC.

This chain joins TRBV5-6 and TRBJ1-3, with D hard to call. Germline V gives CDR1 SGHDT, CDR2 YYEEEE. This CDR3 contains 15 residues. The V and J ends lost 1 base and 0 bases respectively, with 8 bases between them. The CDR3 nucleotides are TGTGCCAGCAGCTTGTACGGATACTCTGGAAACACCATATATTTT. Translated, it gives CASSLYGYSGNTIYF.

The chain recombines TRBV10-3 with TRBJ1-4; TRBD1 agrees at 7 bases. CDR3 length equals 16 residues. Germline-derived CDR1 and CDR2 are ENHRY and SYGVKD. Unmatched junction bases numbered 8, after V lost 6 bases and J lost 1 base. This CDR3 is CAIREQGTGTNEKLFF. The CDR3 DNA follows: TGTGCCATCAGAGAACAGGGGACGGGAACTAATGAAAAACTGTTTTTT.

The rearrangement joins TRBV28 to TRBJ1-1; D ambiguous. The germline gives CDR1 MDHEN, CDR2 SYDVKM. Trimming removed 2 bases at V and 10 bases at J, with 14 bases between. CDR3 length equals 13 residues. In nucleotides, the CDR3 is TGTGCCAGCAGTTTAGTGGGATCGGGAAGAGCTTTCTTT. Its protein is CASSLVGSGRAFF.

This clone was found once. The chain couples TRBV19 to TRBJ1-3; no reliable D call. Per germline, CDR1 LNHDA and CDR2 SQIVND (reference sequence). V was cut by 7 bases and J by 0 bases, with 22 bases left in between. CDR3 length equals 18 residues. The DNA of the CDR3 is TGTGCCAGTACAAATCCCCCCTCGGTAGCCTTCTCTGGAAACACCATATATTTT. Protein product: CASTNPPSVAFSGNTIYF.

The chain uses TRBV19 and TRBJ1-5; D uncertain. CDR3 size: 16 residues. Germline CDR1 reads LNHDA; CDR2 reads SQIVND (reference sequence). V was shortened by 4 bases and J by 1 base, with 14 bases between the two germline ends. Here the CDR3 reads CASSTWAVRSNQPQHF. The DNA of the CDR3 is TGTGCCAGTAGTACCTGGGCAGTGCGCAGCAATCAGCCCCAGCATTTT.

The chain's CDR3 is CASSSAPEEGYGYTF. DNA of the CDR3: TGTGCCAGCAGCTCCGCTCCAGAGGAGGGCTATGGCTACACCTTC. This sequence joins TRBV11-1 and TRBJ1-2; no reliable D call. CDR1 SGHAT and CDR2 FQDESV come from the germline V gene (reference sequence). V shed 4 bases and J shed 4 bases, with 16 bases lying between them. There are 15 residues in the CDR3.

Here the CDR3 reads CASSLGFTYEQYF. As DNA, the CDR3 is TGTGCCAGCAGTTTGGGATTTACCTACGAGCAGTACTTC. The J gene is TRBJ2-5, the V gene TRBV28; no firm D call. The end of the DNA fits TRBJ2-7 better, so the J call may be wrong. Germline V gene data show CDR1 as MDHEN and CDR2 as SYDVKM. The CDR3 contains 13 residues.

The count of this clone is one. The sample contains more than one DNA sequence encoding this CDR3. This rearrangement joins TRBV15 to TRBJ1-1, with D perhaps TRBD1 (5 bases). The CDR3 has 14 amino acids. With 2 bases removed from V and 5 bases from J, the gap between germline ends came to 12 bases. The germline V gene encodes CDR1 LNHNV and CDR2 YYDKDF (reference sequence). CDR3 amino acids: CATSRSRAGTEAFF. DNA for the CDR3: TGTGCCACCAGCAGATCCAGGGCAGGGACTGAAGCTTTCTTT.

CDR3 protein: CASRGLAGGFGDEQYF. The CDR3 nucleotides are TGTGCCAGCAGGGGACTAGCGGGAGGCTTCGGGGATGAGCAGTACTTC. The genes are TRBV27 and TRBJ2-7; 15 bases fit TRBD2. The J segment lost 7 bases and the V segment lost 6 bases, leaving 10 bases of the junction unmatched. The CDR3 sequence is 16 residues long. Per germline, CDR1 MNHEY and CDR2 SMNVEV (reference sequence).

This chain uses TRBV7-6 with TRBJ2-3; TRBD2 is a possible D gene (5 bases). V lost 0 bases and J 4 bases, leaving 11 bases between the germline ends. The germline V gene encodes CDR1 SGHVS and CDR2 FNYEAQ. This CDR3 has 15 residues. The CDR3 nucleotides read TGTGCCAGCAGCTTAGCCCGGACTTTGCCAGATACGCAGTATTTT. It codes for CASSLARTLPDTQYF.

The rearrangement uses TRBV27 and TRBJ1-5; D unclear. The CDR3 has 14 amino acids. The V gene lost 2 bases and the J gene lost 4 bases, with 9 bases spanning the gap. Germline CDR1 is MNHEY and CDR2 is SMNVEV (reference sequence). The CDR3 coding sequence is TGTGCCAGCAGTTTAGGAATACCTAATCAGCCCCAGCATTTT. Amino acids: CASSLGIPNQPQHF.

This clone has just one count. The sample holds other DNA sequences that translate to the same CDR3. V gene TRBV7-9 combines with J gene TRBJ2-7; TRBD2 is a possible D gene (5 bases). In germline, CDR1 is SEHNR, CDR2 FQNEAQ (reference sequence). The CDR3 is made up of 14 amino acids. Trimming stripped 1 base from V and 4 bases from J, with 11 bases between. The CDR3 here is CASSLVGSSYEQYF. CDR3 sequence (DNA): TGTGCCAGCAGCTTAGTAGGGAGTAGTTACGAGCAGTACTTC.